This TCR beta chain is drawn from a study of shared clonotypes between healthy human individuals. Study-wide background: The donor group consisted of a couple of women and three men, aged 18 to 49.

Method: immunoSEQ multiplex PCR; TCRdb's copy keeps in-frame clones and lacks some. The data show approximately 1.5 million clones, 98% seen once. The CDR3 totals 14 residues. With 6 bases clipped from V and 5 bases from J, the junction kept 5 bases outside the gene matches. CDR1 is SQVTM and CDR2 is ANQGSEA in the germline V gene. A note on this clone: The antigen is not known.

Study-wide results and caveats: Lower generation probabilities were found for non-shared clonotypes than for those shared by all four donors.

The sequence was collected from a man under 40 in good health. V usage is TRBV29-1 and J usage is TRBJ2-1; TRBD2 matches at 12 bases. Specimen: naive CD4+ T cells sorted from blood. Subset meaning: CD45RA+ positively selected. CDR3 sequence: CSVWRLAGDNEQFF. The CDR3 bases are TGCAGCGTCTGGCGACTAGCGGGAGACAATGAGCAGTTCTTC.